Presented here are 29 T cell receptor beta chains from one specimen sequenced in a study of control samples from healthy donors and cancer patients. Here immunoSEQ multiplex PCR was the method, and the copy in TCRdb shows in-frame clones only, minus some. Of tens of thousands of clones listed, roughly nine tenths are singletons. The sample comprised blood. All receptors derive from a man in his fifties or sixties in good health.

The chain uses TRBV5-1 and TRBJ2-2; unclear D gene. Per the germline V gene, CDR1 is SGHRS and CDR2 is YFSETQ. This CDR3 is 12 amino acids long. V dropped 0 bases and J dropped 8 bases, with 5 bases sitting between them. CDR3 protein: CASSLGRGELFF. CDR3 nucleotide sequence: TGCGCCAGCAGCTTGGGCCGGGGGGAGCTGTTTTTT.

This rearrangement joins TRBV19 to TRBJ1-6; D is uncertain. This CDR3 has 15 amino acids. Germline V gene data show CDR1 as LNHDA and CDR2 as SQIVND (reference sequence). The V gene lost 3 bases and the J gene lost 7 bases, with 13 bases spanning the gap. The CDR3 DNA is TGTGCCAGTAGTATCGGGGATTCACCAAATTCACCCCTCCACTTT. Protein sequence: CASSIGDSPNSPLHF.

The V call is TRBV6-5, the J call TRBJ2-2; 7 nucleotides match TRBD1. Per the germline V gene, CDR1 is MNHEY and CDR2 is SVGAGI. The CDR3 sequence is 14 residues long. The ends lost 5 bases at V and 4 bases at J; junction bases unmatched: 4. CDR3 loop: CASSNDRVTGELFF. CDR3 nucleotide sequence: TGTGCCAGCAGTAACGACAGGGTCACCGGGGAGCTGTTTTTT.

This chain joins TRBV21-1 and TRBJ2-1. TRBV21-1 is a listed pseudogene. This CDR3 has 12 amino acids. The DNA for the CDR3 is TGTGCCAACTCCGGGGCCGTGCATGAGCAGTTCTTC. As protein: CANSGAVHEQFF.

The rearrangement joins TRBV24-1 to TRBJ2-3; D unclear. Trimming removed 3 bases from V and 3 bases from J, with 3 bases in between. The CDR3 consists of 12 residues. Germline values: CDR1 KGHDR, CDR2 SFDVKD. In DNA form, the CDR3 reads TGTGCCACCAGTGATGTGACAGATACGCAGTATTTT. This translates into CATSDVTDTQYF.

In DNA, the CDR3 is TGTGCCAGCAACGAAGGGCGGGCGGTTTACGAGCAGTACTTC. It encodes CASNEGRAVYEQYF. The genes are TRBV6-5 and TRBJ2-7, with TRBD2 as a possible D gene (5 bases). Per the germline V gene, CDR1 is MNHEY and CDR2 is SVGAGI. The CDR3 covers 14 residues. The ends were cut back, 7 bases at V and 4 bases at J, with 17 bases in the middle.

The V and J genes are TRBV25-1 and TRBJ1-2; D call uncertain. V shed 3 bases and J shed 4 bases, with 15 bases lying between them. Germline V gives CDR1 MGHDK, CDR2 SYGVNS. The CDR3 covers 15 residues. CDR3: CASSDHLTSIYGYTF. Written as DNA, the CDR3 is TGTGCCAGCAGTGATCACCTGACAAGCATCTATGGCTACACCTTC.

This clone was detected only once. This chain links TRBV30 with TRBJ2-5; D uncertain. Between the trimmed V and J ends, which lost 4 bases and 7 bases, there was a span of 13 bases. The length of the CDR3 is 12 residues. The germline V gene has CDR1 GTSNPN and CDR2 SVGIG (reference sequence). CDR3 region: CAWTQATGTQYF. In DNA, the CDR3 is TGTGCCTGGACCCAGGCCACGGGGACCCAGTACTTC.

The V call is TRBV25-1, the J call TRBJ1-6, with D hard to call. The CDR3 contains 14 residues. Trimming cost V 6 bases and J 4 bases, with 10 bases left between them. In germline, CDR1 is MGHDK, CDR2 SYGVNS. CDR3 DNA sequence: TGTGCCAGCAGCTCCTACACGTATAATTCACCCCTCCACTTT. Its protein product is CASSSYTYNSPLHF.

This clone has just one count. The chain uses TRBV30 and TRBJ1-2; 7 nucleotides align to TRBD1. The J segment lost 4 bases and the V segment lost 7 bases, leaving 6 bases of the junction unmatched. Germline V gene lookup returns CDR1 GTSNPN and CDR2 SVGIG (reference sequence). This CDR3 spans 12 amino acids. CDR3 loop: CAYQTGSYGYTF. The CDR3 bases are TGTGCCTACCAGACAGGGAGCTATGGCTACACCTTC. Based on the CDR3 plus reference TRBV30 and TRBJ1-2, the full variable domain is SQTIHQWPATLVQPVGSPLSLECTVEGTSNPNLYWYRQAAGRGLQLLFYSVGIGQISSEVPQNLSASRPQDRQFILSSKKLLLSDSGFYLCAYQTGSYGYTFGSGTRLTVV.

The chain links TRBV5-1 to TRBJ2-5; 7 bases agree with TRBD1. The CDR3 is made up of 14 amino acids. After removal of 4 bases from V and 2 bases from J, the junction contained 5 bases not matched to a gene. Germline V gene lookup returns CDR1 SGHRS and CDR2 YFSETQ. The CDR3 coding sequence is TGCGCCAGCAGCGCCCGGGACAGTCAAGAGACCCAGTACTTC. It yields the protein CASSARDSQETQYF.

The CDR3 region is CASSLIFGQGDTGELFF. The CDR3 coding sequence is TGTGCCAGCAGCTTAATTTTTGGACAGGGGGACACCGGGGAGCTGTTTTTT. J is TRBJ2-2 and V is TRBV7-9; TRBD1 aligns across 10 bases. The V gene end was trimmed by 2 bases and the J gene end by 3 bases; junction bases not matched to a gene: 6. The CDR3 runs to 17 residues. Germline CDR1 is SEHNR and CDR2 is FQNEAQ (reference sequence).

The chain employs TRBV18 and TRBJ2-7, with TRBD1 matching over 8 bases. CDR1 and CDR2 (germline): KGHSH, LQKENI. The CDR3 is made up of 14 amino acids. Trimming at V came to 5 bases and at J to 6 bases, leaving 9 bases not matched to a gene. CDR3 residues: CASSALDRAREQYF. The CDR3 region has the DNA TGTGCCAGCTCAGCTCTGGACAGGGCGCGCGAGCAGTACTTC.

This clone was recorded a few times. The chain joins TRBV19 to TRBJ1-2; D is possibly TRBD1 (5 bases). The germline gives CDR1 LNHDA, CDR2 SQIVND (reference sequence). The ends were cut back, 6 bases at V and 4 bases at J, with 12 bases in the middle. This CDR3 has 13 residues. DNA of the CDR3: TGTGCCAGTAGCTCACAGGAGATCTATGGCTACACCTTC. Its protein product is CASSSQEIYGYTF.

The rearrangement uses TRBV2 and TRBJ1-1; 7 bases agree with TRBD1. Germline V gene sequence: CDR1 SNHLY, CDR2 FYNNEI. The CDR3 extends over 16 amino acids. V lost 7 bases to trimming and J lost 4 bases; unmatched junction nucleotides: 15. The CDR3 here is CASTLRATGMGTEAFF. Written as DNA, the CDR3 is TGTGCCAGCACCCTCCGTGCGACAGGGATGGGCACTGAAGCTTTCTTT.

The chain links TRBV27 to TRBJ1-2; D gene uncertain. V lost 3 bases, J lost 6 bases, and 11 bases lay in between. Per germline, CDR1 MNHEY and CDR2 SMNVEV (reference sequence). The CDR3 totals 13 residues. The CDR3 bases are TGTGCCAGCAGTTTGACAAGTGGTCATGGCTACACCTTC. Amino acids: CASSLTSGHGYTF.

CDR3: CASSPSWATIMDSPLHF. The CDR3 nucleotides read TGCGCCAGCAGCCCATCCTGGGCCACGATAATGGATTCACCCCTCCACTTT. The rearrangement links TRBV4-1 to TRBJ1-6; D remains unclear. The CDR3 is made up of 17 amino acids. V was clipped by 4 bases and J by 8 bases, with 21 bases between them. Germline V gene sequence: CDR1 MGHRA, CDR2 YSYEKL.

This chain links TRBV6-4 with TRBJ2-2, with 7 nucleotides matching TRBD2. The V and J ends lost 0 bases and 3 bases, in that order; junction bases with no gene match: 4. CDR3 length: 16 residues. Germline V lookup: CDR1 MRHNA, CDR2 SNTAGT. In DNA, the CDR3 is TGTGCCAGCAGTGACTCGATACGGGGGGACACCGGGGAGCTGTTTTTT. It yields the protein CASSDSIRGDTGELFF.

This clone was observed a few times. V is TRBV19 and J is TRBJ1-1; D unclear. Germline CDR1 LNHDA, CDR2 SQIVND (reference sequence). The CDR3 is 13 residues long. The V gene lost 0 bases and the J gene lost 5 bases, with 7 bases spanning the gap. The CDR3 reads CASSIDQRTEAFF. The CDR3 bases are TGTGCCAGTAGTATAGATCAGAGGACTGAAGCTTTCTTT.

This chain's CDR3 is CASSPRRAEKLFF. In nucleotides, the CDR3 is TGTGCCAGCAGCCCCCGAAGGGCAGAAAAACTGTTTTTT. J is TRBJ1-4 and V is TRBV3-1 (or the pseudogene TRBV3-2); D remains unclear. V lost 4 bases and J 8 bases, leaving 11 bases between the germline ends. Germline assignment: CDR1 LGHDT and CDR2 YNNKEL (reference sequence). This CDR3 contains 13 residues.

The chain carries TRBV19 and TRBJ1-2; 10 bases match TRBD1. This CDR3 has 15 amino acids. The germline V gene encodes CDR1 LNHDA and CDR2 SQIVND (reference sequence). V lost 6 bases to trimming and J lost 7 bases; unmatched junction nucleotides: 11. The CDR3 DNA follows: TGTGCCAGTAGAACTCCGGGACAGGGGCCTGGTGGCTACACCTTC. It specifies CASRTPGQGPGGYTF.

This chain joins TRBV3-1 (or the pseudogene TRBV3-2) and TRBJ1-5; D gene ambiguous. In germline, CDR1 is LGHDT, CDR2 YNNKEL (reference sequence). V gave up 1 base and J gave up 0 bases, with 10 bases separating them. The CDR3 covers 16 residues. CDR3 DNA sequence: TGTGCCAGCAGCCAAGCCGCCGGGGTTAGCAATCAGCCCCAGCATTTT. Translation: CASSQAAGVSNQPQHF.

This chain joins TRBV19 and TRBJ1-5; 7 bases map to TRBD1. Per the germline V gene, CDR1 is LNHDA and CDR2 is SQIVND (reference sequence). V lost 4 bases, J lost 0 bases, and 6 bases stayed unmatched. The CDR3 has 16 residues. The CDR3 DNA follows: TGTGCCAGTAGTAAGGGGACAGCCTATAGCAATCAGCCCCAGCATTTT. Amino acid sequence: CASSKGTAYSNQPQHF.

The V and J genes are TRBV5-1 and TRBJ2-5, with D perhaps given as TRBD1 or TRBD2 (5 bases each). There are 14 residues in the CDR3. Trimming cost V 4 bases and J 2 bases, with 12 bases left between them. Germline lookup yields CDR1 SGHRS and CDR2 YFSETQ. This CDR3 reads CASSRGDGQETQYF. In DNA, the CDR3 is TGCGCCAGCAGCAGAGGGGACGGACAAGAGACCCAGTACTTC.

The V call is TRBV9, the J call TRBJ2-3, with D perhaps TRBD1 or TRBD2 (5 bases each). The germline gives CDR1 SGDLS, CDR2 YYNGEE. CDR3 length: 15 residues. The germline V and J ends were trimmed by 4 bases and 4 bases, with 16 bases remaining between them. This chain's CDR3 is CASSSLTGGPDTQYF. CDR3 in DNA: TGTGCCAGCAGCTCCCTCACTGGGGGACCAGATACGCAGTATTTT.

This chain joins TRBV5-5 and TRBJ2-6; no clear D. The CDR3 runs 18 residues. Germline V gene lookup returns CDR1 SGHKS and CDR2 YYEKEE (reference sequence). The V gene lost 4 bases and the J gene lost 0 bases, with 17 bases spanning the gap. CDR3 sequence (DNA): TGTGCCAGCAGCCTTGACCCAAGCTTTAGCTCTGGGGCCAACGTCCTGACTTTC. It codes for CASSLDPSFSSGANVLTF.

The DNA for the CDR3 is TGTGCCTGCCAGGGCTGGACCACTGAAGCTTTCTTT. It codes for CACQGWTTEAFF. J is TRBJ1-1 and V is TRBV30; perhaps TRBD1 as D (5 bases). The V end lost 6 bases, the J end lost 4 bases, and 12 bases lay between the germline ends. Germline-derived CDR1 and CDR2 are GTSNPN and SVGIG (reference sequence). The CDR3 extends over 12 amino acids.

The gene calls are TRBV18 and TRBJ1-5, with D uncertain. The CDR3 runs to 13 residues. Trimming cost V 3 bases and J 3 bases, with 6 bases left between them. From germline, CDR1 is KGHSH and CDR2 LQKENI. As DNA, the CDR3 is TGTGCCAGCTCACCGAGTCCCAATCAGCCCCAGCATTTT. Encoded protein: CASSPSPNQPQHF.

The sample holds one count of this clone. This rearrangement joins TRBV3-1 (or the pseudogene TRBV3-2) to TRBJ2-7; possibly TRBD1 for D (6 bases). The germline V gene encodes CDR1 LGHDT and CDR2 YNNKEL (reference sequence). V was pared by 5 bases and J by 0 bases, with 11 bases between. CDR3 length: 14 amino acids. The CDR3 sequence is CASSMGHISYEQYF. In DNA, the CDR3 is TGTGCCAGCAGCATGGGACACATCTCCTACGAGCAGTACTTC.